This paragraph covers one T cell receptor (beta chain) sequence. The antigen is undetermined. This sample is part of a study of cytomegalovirus exposure and HLA in healthy donors. A multiplex PCR was run with 60 Vbeta primers and 13 Jbeta primers. The data were produced by immunoSEQ multiplex PCR, yet TCRdb's version contains in-frame clones alone and is incomplete. This table holds around 45,000 clones. Study-wide points: Later on, a genetic analysis was performed. It linked a missense variant in DCLRE1C with V- and J-gene trimming of TCR beta. Across all donors, roughly uniform sequencing depth was an assumption of the presence/absence analyses. When the data were analyzed later, several of the most significant clusters appeared to be linked to common viral pathogens. Later on, analysis showed that most CMV-associated TCR beta chains appeared to be HLA-restricted.

V gave up 3 bases and J gave up 4 bases, with 5 bases separating them. The CDR3 runs 12 residues. Germline values: CDR1 SEHNR, CDR2 FQNEAQ (reference sequence). The V gene is TRBV7-9, the J gene TRBJ2-3; D ambiguous. What was sequenced was PBMCs. The clonotype comes from a male donor in good health and CMV-seronegative. In nucleotides, the CDR3 is TGTGCCAGCAGCTTTTCGTCAGATACGCAGTATTTT. It translates to CASSFSSDTQYF.